The source of this TCR beta chain is a study of blood T cells in healthy people across ages. In regard to this clonotype: The antigen remains unidentified.

Study-wide findings and caveats: Relative to aged donors, long-lived donors carried more naive CD4+ cells and displayed higher diversity. Strong correlation was found linking TCR beta diversity to naive T cell percentage.

CDR1 and CDR2 from the germline V gene are MNHEY and SVGEGT. The germline V and J ends were trimmed by 1 base and 5 bases, with 9 bases remaining between them. CDR3 length: 13 residues. A second PCR, run for roughly 6 to 11 cycles, used a sample-barcoded 5' primer plus a J-beta primer mix. TCRdb reanalysed the 5' RACE reads using MiXCR and keeps one entry per CDR3 protein. The table includes under 950,000 distinct CDR3 sequences, approximately 22% detected once. The chain has TRBV6-2 or TRBV6-3 and TRBJ2-7, with D tentatively TRBD1 (5 bases). Sequenced material: blood. This clonotype was obtained from a man aged 65 to 85 in good health. Here the CDR3 reads CASSYLDIHEQYF. For the CDR3, the DNA is TGTGCCAGCAGTTACTTGGACATTCACGAGCAGTACTTC.